The 14 T cell receptor beta chains below were found in one sample sequenced in a study of blood T cells in healthy people across ages. The use of a sample-barcoded 5' primer and a J-beta primer mix characterized a second PCR of roughly 7 to 11 cycles. TCRdb reprocessed the 5' RACE reads via MiXCR and lists one record per CDR3 protein. This sample has 1.5 million to 2 million distinct CDR3 sequences, with about 50% found just once. Sequenced sample: blood. The receptor set was obtained from a woman in her thirties or forties in good health.

This clonotype came up a few times. This chain connects TRBV5-6 to TRBJ2-7; TRBD1 agrees at 7 bases. The CDR3 has 13 amino acids. CDR1 SGHDT and CDR2 YYEEEE come from the germline V gene. With V trimmed by 4 bases and J by 5 bases, 6 bases remained unmatched. The DNA for the CDR3 is TGTGCCAGCAGCGTGACAGGGTACCACGAGCAGTACTTC. Protein: CASSVTGYHEQYF.

The chain has TRBV29-1 and TRBJ2-5; no clear D. The DNA end is a closer match to TRBJ2-7, so the J assignment may be wrong. There are 18 residues in the CDR3. Germline CDR1 and CDR2: SQVTM and ANQGSEA. The CDR3 spells CSVSKPTLFSVQTHEQYF. The CDR3 bases are TGCAGCGTTTCTAAACCCACCCTTTTCTCCGTCCAAACCCACGAGCAGTACTTC.

This clonotype has a count of ten or more. CDR3 DNA: TGCAGTGCTAGGGAAGGGGGCGCCTATCGGCCCAATGAGCAGTTCTTC. Translation: CSAREGGAYRPNEQFF. The gene calls are TRBV20-1 and TRBJ2-1; 7 bases match TRBD1. The V gene end was trimmed by 3 bases and the J gene end by 6 bases; junction bases not matched to a gene: 14. The CDR3 contains 16 residues. Germline-derived CDR1 and CDR2 are DFQATT and SNEGSKA (reference sequence).

V is TRBV7-9 and J is TRBJ2-5, with 7 bases lining up with TRBD1. This CDR3 comprises 14 residues. The germline V gene encodes CDR1 SEHNR and CDR2 FQNEAQ (reference sequence). The V gene end was trimmed by 11 bases and the J gene end by 1 base; junction bases not matched to a gene: 10. CDR3 residues: CAGERQGAQETQYF. CDR3 in DNA: TGTGCCGGCGAAAGACAGGGCGCCCAAGAGACCCAGTACTTC.

This chain connects TRBV9 to TRBJ1-4; D call uncertain. From germline, CDR1 is SGDLS and CDR2 YYNGEE. V lost 3 bases and J lost 5, with 8 bases in between. This CDR3 region has 13 residues. The CDR3 coding sequence is TGTGCCAGCAGCGAAGGGAGCAATGAAAAACTGTTTTTT. It encodes CASSEGSNEKLFF.

CDR3 protein: CASSQERVGGNEQYF. For the CDR3, the DNA is TGCGCCAGCAGCCAAGAGAGAGTTGGGGGGAATGAGCAGTACTTC. The V call is TRBV4-3, the J call TRBJ2-5, with TRBD2 as a possible D gene (6 bases). The V end was cut by 0 bases, the J end by 11 bases, with 19 bases between. From germline, CDR1 is LGHNA and CDR2 YSLEER. The CDR3 runs to 15 residues.

This clonotype was picked up one time. A much larger clone lies one base from this, so it may be a read error. The chain uses TRBV6-1 and TRBJ2-6, with 7 bases that match TRBD1. V was clipped by 6 bases and J by 2 bases; unmatched bases: 4. The CDR3 contains 15 residues. From germline, CDR1 is MNHNS and CDR2 SASEGT. As DNA, the CDR3 is TGTGCCAGCAGCAAGACAGGGACTGGGGCCAACGTCCTGACTTTC. Translating it yields CASSKTGTGANVLTF.

The chain carries TRBV11-2 and TRBJ2-3; D is unresolved. Trimming pared 2 bases from V and 4 bases from J, leaving 13 bases between. Germline CDR1 SGHAT, CDR2 FQNNGV. CDR3 length: 15 residues. The CDR3: CASSLSTSLADTQYF. The CDR3 bases are TGTGCCAGCAGCTTATCGACATCCCTCGCAGATACGCAGTATTTT.

The genes are TRBV9 and TRBJ2-1, with 9 bases identical to TRBD1. Trimming cost V 3 bases and J 0 bases; bases outside gene matches: 13. The CDR3 has 19 amino acids. Germline lookup yields CDR1 SGDLS and CDR2 YYNGEE. In DNA form, the CDR3 reads TGTGCCAGCAGCGCGTTGCCCCGGGACAGGGAGTCCTCCTACAATGAGCAGTTCTTC. Translation gives CASSALPRDRESSYNEQFF.

The table lists this clonotype with a count of one. The chain joins TRBV20-1 to TRBJ2-4, with 12 bases identical to TRBD2. The junction had 14 bases not matched to a gene; V was cut back by 1 base and J by 13 bases. The germline gives CDR1 DFQATT, CDR2 SNEGSKA (reference sequence). The CDR3 runs 16 residues. This chain's CDR3 is CSARGRLAGAYNEQYF. As DNA, the CDR3 is TGCAGTGCTAGAGGTCGACTAGCGGGGGCGTACAATGAGCAGTACTTC.

V usage is TRBV7-2 and J usage is TRBJ2-3, with 8 nucleotides matching TRBD1. Germline V gene lookup returns CDR1 SGHTA and CDR2 FQGNSA. Losses at the gene ends were 4 bases for V and 2 bases for J; bases not matched to a gene: 5. The CDR3 has 15 residues. This chain's CDR3 is CASSSTGGNTDTQYF. The CDR3 coding sequence is TGTGCCAGCAGCTCTACAGGGGGTAACACAGATACGCAGTATTTT.

This chain links TRBV7-8 with TRBJ2-5, with D maybe TRBD1 (5 bases). Germline assignment: CDR1 SGHVS and CDR2 FQNEAQ. V was shortened by 5 bases and J by 5 bases, with 12 bases between the two germline ends. This CDR3 comprises 13 residues. CDR3 loop: CASSPFRVETQYF. The DNA for the CDR3 is TGTGCCAGCAGCCCCTTCAGGGTGGAGACCCAGTACTTC.

This clonotype was recorded at least ten times. J is TRBJ2-1 and V is TRBV4-2; 12 bases map to TRBD2. Germline loops: CDR1 LGHNA, CDR2 YNFKEQ. With 6 bases clipped from V and 2 bases from J, the junction kept 5 bases outside the gene matches. The CDR3 is made up of 16 amino acids. CDR3 DNA sequence: TGTGCCAGCAGTCAACTAGCGGGGGGCCCCTACAATGAGCAGTTCTTC. Its protein is CASSQLAGGPYNEQFF.

This clonotype was recorded a few times. In nucleotides, the CDR3 is TGCAGTGCCCAGGCTTCTAGGGACAGGGTCTTTGGAGGGTATGGCTACACCTTC. Translating gives CSAQASRDRVFGGYGYTF. The chain carries TRBV20-1 and TRBJ1-2; 9 nucleotides agree with TRBD1. The CDR3 has 18 residues. V was clipped by 6 bases and J by 5 bases; unmatched bases: 22. Germline V gives CDR1 DFQATT, CDR2 SNEGSKA (reference sequence).